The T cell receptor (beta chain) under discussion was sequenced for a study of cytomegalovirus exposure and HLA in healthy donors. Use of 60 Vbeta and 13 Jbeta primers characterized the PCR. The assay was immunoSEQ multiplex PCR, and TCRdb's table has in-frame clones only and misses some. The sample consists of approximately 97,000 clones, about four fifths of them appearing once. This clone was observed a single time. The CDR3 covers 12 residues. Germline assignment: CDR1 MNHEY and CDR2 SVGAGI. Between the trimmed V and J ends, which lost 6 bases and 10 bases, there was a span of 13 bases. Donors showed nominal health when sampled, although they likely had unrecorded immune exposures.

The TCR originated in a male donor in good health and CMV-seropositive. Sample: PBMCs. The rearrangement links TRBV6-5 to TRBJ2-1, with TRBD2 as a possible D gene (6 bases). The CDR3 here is CASSRVAGEQFF. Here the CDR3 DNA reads TGTGCCAGCAGCCGGGTGGCGGGAGAGCAGTTCTTC.